A selection of T cell receptor beta chains follows, all from one sample in a study of blood T cell repertoires in COVID-19. Only in-frame clones appear in the TCRdb table, and some are missing; sequencing was by immunoSEQ multiplex PCR. The table includes approximately 440,000 clones, about nine tenths detected once. The specimen sequenced was PBMCs or T cells enriched from blood (not recorded which). Receptor source: a young woman who had recovered from COVID-19. The conserved cysteine and the conserved F or W are not part of the CDR3 here. Each record gives: J gene, V gene, CDR3 protein.

TRBJ1-1 | TRBV29-1 | SAEGGQGVF
TRBJ1-6 | TRBV20-1 | SAKWGEALH
TRBJ2-2 | TRBV7-8 | ATGRTGTTGELF
TRBJ2-3 | TRBV10-1 | ASSAQVPDTQY
TRBJ1-4 | TRBV9 | ASSDIRTATNEKLF
TRBJ1-3 | TRBV18 | ASSPWTQSSGNTIY
TRBJ2-1 | TRBV7-9 | ASSPSTHLSGGEF
TRBJ1-1 | TRBV5-1 | ASSFRTGMNTEAF
TRBJ1-2 | TRBV18 | ASSPVGENYGYT
TRBJ1-4 | TRBV16 | ASSSLRAGKLF
TRBJ2-7 | TRBV6-5 | ASRGAGTGPYEQY
TRBJ1-1 | TRBV7-9 | ASSFLTGEDTEAF
TRBJ2-7 | TRBV12-5 | ASGLPRLAAYEQY
TRBJ1-2 | TRBV2 | ASSQDSYGYT
TRBJ1-2 | TRBV5-5 | ASSPKGDYGYT
TRBJ2-3 | TRBV12-3/TRBV12-4 | ASSLTGTQY
TRBJ1-5 | TRBV18 | ASSPRQVVNQPQH
TRBJ1-3 | TRBV7-2 | ASSLNHMRSGNTIY
TRBJ2-7 | TRBV25-1 | ASSQGAIYEQY
TRBJ2-1 | TRBV24-1 | ATSDLGDEQF
TRBJ2-2 | TRBV9 | ASSSWAGAPTGELF
TRBJ1-1 | TRBV6-2/TRBV6-3 | ASSLGPEAF
TRBJ2-2 | TRBV7-9 | ASRRTSSTGELF
TRBJ1-1 | TRBV10-3 | AISESRANTEAF
TRBJ2-3 | TRBV28 | ASSLSRPSGGVTDTQY
TRBJ1-2 | TRBV4-1 | ASSQGLQYGYT
TRBJ1-5 | TRBV5-1 | ASSSVGEQPQH